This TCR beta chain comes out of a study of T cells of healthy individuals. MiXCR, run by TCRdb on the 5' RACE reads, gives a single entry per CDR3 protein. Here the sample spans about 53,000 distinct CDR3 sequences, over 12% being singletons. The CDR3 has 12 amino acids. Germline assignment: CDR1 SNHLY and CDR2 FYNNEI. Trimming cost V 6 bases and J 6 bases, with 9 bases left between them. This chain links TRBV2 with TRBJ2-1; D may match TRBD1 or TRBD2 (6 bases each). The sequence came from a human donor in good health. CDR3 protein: CASSGGFNEQFF. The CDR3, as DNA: TGTGCCAGCAGCGGGGGCTTCAATGAGCAGTTCTTC.